This entry describes one T cell receptor beta chain. Its specificity is not known. These data belong to a study of CD8 T cells in Susac syndrome. Study results and caveats: CD4+ repertoires of Susac syndrome patients lacked detectable clonal expansion.

An amount of RNA that ranged from 0.5 to 1 ug was reverse transcribed with random hexamers. The authors amplified TCR beta CDR3 across 54 Vbeta and 13 Jbeta using immunoSEQ multiplex PCR. MiXCR, run by TCRdb on the immunoSEQ multiplex PCR reads, gives a single entry per CDR3 protein. Seen here are around 200,000 distinct CDR3 sequences, just under 95% observed once, and the top ten hold 0.099%. Patients with Susac syndrome showed fulfilment of recently defined diagnostic criteria for definite or probable disease. Trimming removed 6 bases from V and 0 bases from J, with 14 bases in between. From germline, CDR1 is SGHRS and CDR2 YFSETQ. This CDR3 region has 15 residues.

Sequenced sample: CD4+ T cells from PBMCs. This receptor was taken from a human donor with Susac syndrome. The chain employs TRBV5-1 and TRBJ2-3; a possible D gene is TRBD1 (5 bases). CDR3 bases: TGCGCCAGCACCGGTGGGGCAGGGAGCACAGATACGCAGTATTTT. It is translated as CASTGGAGSTDTQYF.